This T cell receptor beta chain is from a study of blood T cells in healthy people across ages. It was with a sample-barcoded 5' primer and a J-beta primer mix that a second PCR of roughly 6 to 11 cycles was run. MiXCR was run by TCRdb on the 5' RACE reads, yielding one entry per CDR3 protein. The data show roughly 1,800,000 distinct CDR3 sequences, around half seen once. The CDR3 extends over 13 amino acids. Germline loops: CDR1 SGHVS, CDR2 FQNEAQ. There are a few counts of this clonotype. Compared with germline, one end of the junction differs, possibly owing to a read error. The sequenced material came from blood. The chain employs TRBV7-8 and TRBJ1-1; unclear D gene. The TCR was taken from a woman aged 40 to 50 in good health. The chain's CDR3 is CASSTSRNTEAFF. CDR3 in DNA: TGTGCCAGCAGCACTTCAAGGAACACTGAGGCTTTCTTT.